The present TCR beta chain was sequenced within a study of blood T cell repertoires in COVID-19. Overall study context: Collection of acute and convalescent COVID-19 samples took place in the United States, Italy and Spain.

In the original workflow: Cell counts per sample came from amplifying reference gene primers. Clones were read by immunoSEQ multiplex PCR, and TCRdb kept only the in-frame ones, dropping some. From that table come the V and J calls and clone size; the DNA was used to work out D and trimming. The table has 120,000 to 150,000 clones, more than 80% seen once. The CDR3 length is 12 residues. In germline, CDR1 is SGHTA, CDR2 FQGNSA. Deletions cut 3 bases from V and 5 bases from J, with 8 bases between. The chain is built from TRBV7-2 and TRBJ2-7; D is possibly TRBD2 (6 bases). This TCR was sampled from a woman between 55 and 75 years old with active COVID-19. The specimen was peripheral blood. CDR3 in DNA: TGTGCCAGCAGCTTTCTAGCGCACGAGCAGTACTTC. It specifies CASSFLAHEQYF.